Presented here are 19 T cell receptor beta chains from one specimen sequenced in a study of cytotoxic CD8 clonotypes in ibrutinib-treated CLL (dated by TCRdb to the early 2020s). The time point tag for this specimen amounts to: approximately twelve months on ibrutinib. Library prep was done by the immunoSEQ multiplex PCR assay. TCRdb took over this immuneACCESS table, retaining in-frame rearrangements with V and J assigned. Such tables are incomplete; in checked studies, under half of the missing clones stem from an unresolved V gene, and the remainder is unexplained. The sample table contains about 130,000 clones; only one count was recorded for 79% of them. The top ten clones comprise about 13% of the sample. This sample comprised PBMCs, obtained after 12 months of ibrutinib treatment. These receptors came from a human donor with chronic lymphocytic leukemia.

The rearrangement links TRBV25-1 to TRBJ2-7; D may correspond to TRBD1 or TRBD2 (5 bases each). The CDR3 is made up of 16 amino acids. Trimming left V 4 bases short and J 1 base short, with 17 bases between. The germline V gene encodes CDR1 MGHDK and CDR2 SYGVNS. The CDR3 nucleotides are TGTGCCAGCAGTGGGGGGTTTGGGGTCAGATCCTACGAGCAGTACTTC. Encoded protein: CASSGGFGVRSYEQYF.

This chain links TRBV7-9 with TRBJ2-4; 9 bases fit TRBD1. Trimming removed 0 bases from V and 8 bases from J; junction bases left unmatched: 8. Germline CDR1 SEHNR, CDR2 FQNEAQ (reference sequence). The CDR3 is 16 residues long. This chain's CDR3 is CASSLATTGGADIQYF. The CDR3 nucleotides read TGTGCCAGCAGCTTAGCGACGACAGGGGGGGCGGACATTCAGTACTTC.

V is TRBV18 and J is TRBJ2-1; 10 nucleotides line up with TRBD2. The CDR3 loop spans 15 amino acids. Germline V lookup: CDR1 KGHSH, CDR2 LQKENI. The junction had 1 base not matched to a gene; V was cut back by 2 bases and J by 3 bases. CDR3 protein: CASSPSGRDYNEQFF. The CDR3 nucleotides are TGTGCCAGCTCACCAAGCGGGAGGGACTACAATGAGCAGTTCTTC.

The chain is built from TRBV5-1 and TRBJ1-1; D is unclear. The CDR3 has 12 residues. The V gene's germline CDR1 is SGHRS and CDR2 YFSETQ. Trimming shortened V by 0 bases and J by 7 bases, and 7 bases separated the two germline ends. The CDR3 loop reads CASSLAVGEAFF. DNA of the CDR3: TGCGCCAGCAGCTTGGCAGTCGGTGAAGCTTTCTTT.

The sample holds a few counts of this clone. The J gene is TRBJ1-2, the V gene TRBV28; no clear D gene. Germline V CDR1 and CDR2: MDHEN, SYDVKM. V lost 6 bases, J lost 4 bases, and 12 bases lay in between. The CDR3 has 13 residues. This CDR3 reads CASRTQISYGYTF. The CDR3 region has the DNA TGTGCCAGCAGGACACAAATTTCCTATGGCTACACCTTC.

The chain carries TRBV28 and TRBJ1-5; 9 bases map to TRBD1. J lost 3 bases, V lost 7 bases, and 7 bases had no gene match. Germline V gene data show CDR1 as MDHEN and CDR2 as SYDVKM. The CDR3 extends over 15 amino acids. The CDR3 sequence is CASTETGGNNQPQHF. The CDR3 nucleotides are TGTGCCAGCACCGAGACAGGGGGAAACAATCAGCCCCAGCATTTT.

This clone was seen only a few times. The gene calls are TRBV4-3 and TRBJ1-5; weak D call: TRBD1 (6 bases). V was pared by 5 bases and J by 6 bases, with 17 bases between. The germline CDR1 and CDR2 sequences are LGHNA and YSLEER. There are 15 residues in the CDR3. In DNA form, the CDR3 reads TGCGCCAGCAGCTTCCCCAGGGGTATGGTTCAGCCCCAGCATTTT. It is translated as CASSFPRGMVQPQHF.

This clone has only one observation. V is TRBV28 and J is TRBJ2-7; TRBD2 is a possible D gene (5 bases). This CDR3 region has 13 residues. Germline V gene sequence: CDR1 MDHEN, CDR2 SYDVKM. Between the trimmed V and J ends, which lost 3 bases and 3 bases, there was a span of 9 bases. CDR3 DNA: TGTGCCAGCAGTTTTGCGGGCGGCTACGAGCAGTACTTC. Translation: CASSFAGGYEQYF. Full variable domain (rest looked up from reference TRBV28 and TRBJ2-7): DVKVTQSSRYLVKRTGEKVFLECVQDMDHENMFWYRQDPGLGLRLIYFSYDVKMKEKGDIPEGYSVSREKKERFSLILESASTNQTSMYLCASSFAGGYEQYFGPGTRLTVT.

V and J are TRBV7-9 and TRBJ2-5; 9 positions agree with TRBD2. CDR1 and CDR2 from the germline V gene are SEHNR and FQNEAQ (reference sequence). The CDR3 runs 15 residues. J was trimmed by 7 bases and V by 3 bases; bases with no gene match: 9. This chain's CDR3 is CASSFFSGGGGTQYF. As DNA, the CDR3 is TGTGCCAGCAGCTTCTTTAGCGGGGGTGGCGGGACCCAGTACTTC.

In its sample, this clone was seen a few times. The gene calls are TRBV10-3 and TRBJ2-3; a weak D match, TRBD1 (6 bases). Germline values: CDR1 ENHRY, CDR2 SYGVKD. V was pared by 4 bases and J by 4 bases, with 15 bases between. The CDR3 extends over 15 amino acids. The CDR3 DNA reads as TGTGCCATCAGTGGTTCAGGGGCTCTCCCAGATACGCAGTATTTT. It encodes CAISGSGALPDTQYF.

This clone showed up just a few times. The chain has TRBV28 and TRBJ1-5; D remains unclear. This CDR3 is built from 14 residues. Per germline, CDR1 MDHEN and CDR2 SYDVKM. Trimming cost V 8 bases and J 3 bases, with 14 bases left between them. CDR3 nucleotides: TGTGCCAGCCTCTGGAGAGGGTCCAATCAGCCCCAGCATTTT. This translates into CASLWRGSNQPQHF.

V usage is TRBV10-3 and J usage is TRBJ2-5, with 8 nucleotides matching TRBD1. There are 15 residues in the CDR3. The germline V gene has CDR1 ENHRY and CDR2 SYGVKD. After removal of 8 bases from V and 5 bases from J, the junction contained 13 bases not matched to a gene. The chain's CDR3 is CAIAGQGGPRETQYF. CDR3 nucleotides: TGTGCCATCGCCGGACAGGGAGGTCCTCGGGAGACCCAGTACTTC.

J is TRBJ2-2 and V is TRBV10-1, with D uncertain. The V end lost 8 bases, the J end lost 4 bases, and 11 bases lay between the germline ends. The CDR3 contains 13 residues. Germline V CDR1 and CDR2: WNHNN, SYGVQD (reference sequence). CDR3 sequence reads: CASLSLGTGELFF. DNA for the CDR3: TGCGCCAGCCTTAGTTTGGGCACCGGGGAGCTGTTTTTT.

This sequence joins TRBV4-3 and TRBJ2-3; TRBD2 matches 12 bases. Germline V lookup: CDR1 LGHNA, CDR2 YSLEER. CDR3 length: 18 residues. Trimming cost V 1 base and J 0 bases; bases outside gene matches: 5. In DNA form, the CDR3 reads TGCGCCAGCAGCCAAGGCCTAGCGGGAGGGCCGAGCACAGATACGCAGTATTTT. Its protein is CASSQGLAGGPSTDTQYF.

The chain employs TRBV29-1 and TRBJ2-2, with D possibly matching TRBD1 (6 bases). This CDR3 comprises 12 residues. Germline CDR1 is SQVTM and CDR2 is ANQGSEA. Trimming stripped 7 bases from V and 5 bases from J, with 11 bases between. The CDR3 reads CSANRATGELFF. Here the CDR3 DNA reads TGCAGCGCTAACAGGGCTACCGGGGAGCTGTTTTTT.

V and J are TRBV4-2 and TRBJ1-4, with D unresolved. The CDR3 totals 12 residues. Germline V lookup: CDR1 LGHNA, CDR2 YNFKEQ. V shed 4 bases and J shed 4 bases, with 4 bases lying between them. The CDR3: CASSRDNEKLFF. CDR3 coding DNA: TGTGCCAGCAGCCGAGATAATGAAAAACTGTTTTTT.

This clone has a handful of counts. The chain combines TRBV6-5 with TRBJ1-2, with D possibly being TRBD1 (5 bases). This CDR3 has 15 amino acids. The V end lost 8 bases, the J end lost 1 base, and 17 bases lay between the germline ends. CDR1 MNHEY and CDR2 SVGAGI come from the germline V gene. CDR3 DNA: TGTGCCAGCGCGGGACTGCGTAACCTTAACTATGGCTACACCTTC. As protein: CASAGLRNLNYGYTF.

The table lists this clone with a few counts. The chain is built from TRBV5-6 and TRBJ2-1; D is unresolved. Germline CDR1 and CDR2: SGHDT and YYEEEE. Trimming removed 4 bases at V and 9 bases at J, with 8 bases between. The CDR3 has 11 residues. The CDR3 reads CASSLGGEQFF. The CDR3 DNA sequence: TGTGCCAGCAGCCTGGGCGGTGAGCAGTTCTTC.

This clone was picked up one time. The rearrangement joins TRBV5-1 to TRBJ2-7; 7 nucleotides match TRBD2. Germline CDR1 and CDR2: SGHRS and YFSETQ. The CDR3 sequence is 14 residues long. V shed 0 bases, J shed 3 bases, and the junction held 3 bases outside the gene matches. The CDR3 nucleotides read TGCGCCAGCAGCTTGGTGGCTAGCGGCTACGAGCAGTACTTC. Translating gives CASSLVASGYEQYF.